Listed here are 22 T cell receptor beta chains from one sample, sequenced in a study of T cells in localized non-small cell lung cancer. The method was immunoSEQ multiplex PCR; TCRdb's version includes in-frame clones alone and lacks a portion of them. The sample consists of 30,000 or so clones, around 93% of them appearing once. Sample: peripheral blood, taken before any cancer treatment. The source of these receptors is a female donor of 60 years or more with stage I lung adenocarcinoma.

DNA for the CDR3: TGTGCCTGGAGTGTACTCGCTGCAAACTATGGCTACACCTTC. Translation: CAWSVLAANYGYTF. This chain connects TRBV30 to TRBJ1-2; unclear D gene. Trimming left V 0 bases short and J 2 bases short, with 10 bases between. In germline, CDR1 is GTSNPN, CDR2 SVGIG (reference sequence). The length of the CDR3 is 14 residues.

The V call is TRBV28, the J call TRBJ1-1, with D maybe TRBD1 (5 bases). Germline V gene lookup returns CDR1 MDHEN and CDR2 SYDVKM. This CDR3 is 13 amino acids long. V was cut by 3 bases and J by 11 bases, with 16 bases left in between. Here the CDR3 DNA reads TGTGCCAGCAGTTTTCAAGACAGACTTCTGGCTTTCTTT. Residues: CASSFQDRLLAFF.

A note on this clone: One end of the junction does not line up with germline, which may come from a read error. The V and J genes are TRBV7-7 and TRBJ2-7; D may be TRBD1 (6 bases). The CDR3 consists of 14 residues. Germline V lookup: CDR1 SSHAT, CDR2 FNYEAQ (reference sequence). Here the CDR3 DNA reads TGTGCTAGCAGCTTACTCGCGGGCCAGGGGGAGCAGTACTTC. Amino acid sequence: CASSLLAGQGEQYF.

This sequence joins TRBV7-2 and TRBJ1-2; no reliable D call. Germline values: CDR1 SGHTA, CDR2 FQGNSA. This CDR3 is 12 amino acids long. V was trimmed by 5 bases and J by 2 bases, leaving 6 bases between them. CDR3 in DNA: TGTGCCAGCAGCCCCCCCAACTATGGCTACACCTTC. As protein: CASSPPNYGYTF.

This clone was seen a single time. The chain uses TRBV5-4 and TRBJ1-4, with a weak D call TRBD1 (6 bases). The CDR3 totals 14 residues. CDR1 and CDR2 (germline): SGHNT, YYREEE (reference sequence). Trimming pared 0 bases from V and 8 bases from J, leaving 11 bases between. The CDR3 region has the DNA TGTGCCAGCAGCTTGGACAGGGTTGGGGAAAAACTGTTTTTT. Translating gives CASSLDRVGEKLFF.

The chain couples TRBV18 to TRBJ2-3, with 10 bases aligning to TRBD2. The ends lost 2 bases at V and 2 bases at J; junction bases unmatched: 4. This CDR3 comprises 16 residues. In germline, CDR1 is KGHSH, CDR2 LQKENI. CDR3 in DNA: TGTGCCAGCTCACCATACACTAGCGGGGTCACAGATACGCAGTATTTT. This translates into CASSPYTSGVTDTQYF.

The chain couples TRBV10-2 to TRBJ2-7; 8 nucleotides align to TRBD2. This CDR3 is built from 15 residues. Per the germline V gene, CDR1 is WSHSY and CDR2 is SAAADI. Unmatched junction bases numbered 7, after V lost 5 bases and J lost 1 base. The CDR3, as DNA: TGCGCCAGCAGTCTCAGCGGGGGCCTATCCTACGAGCAGTACTTC. It is translated as CASSLSGGLSYEQYF.

The rearrangement links TRBV7-8 to TRBJ1-4; 7 nucleotides match TRBD1. This CDR3 spans 16 amino acids. The germline V gene has CDR1 SGHVS and CDR2 FQNEAQ. Losses at the gene ends were 3 bases for V and 10 bases for J; bases not matched to a gene: 14. The CDR3 sequence: CASSLEGAGRGAKLFF. As DNA, the CDR3 is TGTGCCAGCAGCTTGGAGGGGGCAGGGAGAGGAGCAAAACTGTTTTTT.

This rearrangement joins TRBV29-1 to TRBJ2-3; 9 bases are shared with TRBD2. Germline V CDR1 and CDR2: SQVTM, ANQGSEA. J was trimmed by 1 base and V by 4 bases; bases with no gene match: 3. The CDR3 covers 14 residues. The chain's CDR3 is CSVVRTSGTDTQYF. CDR3 DNA: TGCAGCGTTGTTAGGACTAGCGGCACAGATACGCAGTATTTT.

The chain is built from TRBV29-1 and TRBJ2-3; TRBD1 matches 9 bases. The CDR3 extends over 15 amino acids. After removal of 6 bases from V and 3 bases from J, the junction contained 10 bases not matched to a gene. Germline V gene data show CDR1 as SQVTM and CDR2 as ANQGSEA. For the CDR3, the DNA is TGCAGCGTCGGACAGGGGATTTTTAGTACAGATACGCAGTATTTT. Translation: CSVGQGIFSTDTQYF.

This chain links TRBV19 with TRBJ1-3; 8 bases map to TRBD1. Per germline, CDR1 LNHDA and CDR2 SQIVND (reference sequence). There are 16 residues in the CDR3. Unmatched junction bases numbered 9, after V lost 5 bases and J lost 3 bases. The CDR3 region is CASSFHDRGGGNTIYF. CDR3 bases: TGTGCCAGTAGTTTCCACGACAGGGGAGGTGGAAACACCATATATTTT.

This chain connects TRBV18 to TRBJ2-7, with 8 bases identical to TRBD1. Germline values: CDR1 KGHSH, CDR2 LQKENI. The CDR3 totals 13 residues. V lost 1 base, J lost 7 bases, and 3 bases stayed unmatched. CDR3 amino acids: CASSPQTGEEQYF. The CDR3 DNA follows: TGTGCCAGCTCACCACAGACAGGGGAAGAGCAGTACTTC.

The chain combines TRBV2 with TRBJ2-1; the match to TRBD1 covers 8 bases. Trimming removed 1 base from V and 7 bases from J; junction bases left unmatched: 6. The length of the CDR3 is 15 residues. Germline CDR1 is SNHLY and CDR2 is FYNNEI. The DNA for the CDR3 is TGTGCCAGCAGTGAAGTACGGGACAGGAGGAATGAGCAGTTCTTC. This gives the protein CASSEVRDRRNEQFF.

The rearrangement uses TRBV30 and TRBJ2-2, with 11 bases lining up with TRBD1. Germline V gene lookup returns CDR1 GTSNPN and CDR2 SVGIG (reference sequence). V shed 0 bases, J shed 6 bases, and the junction held 3 bases outside the gene matches. This CDR3 is 15 amino acids long. CDR3 loop: CAWSVPGQGAGELFF. The CDR3, as DNA: TGTGCCTGGAGTGTACCGGGACAGGGGGCCGGGGAGCTGTTTTTT.

The V gene is TRBV7-2, the J gene TRBJ1-4; no clear D. The CDR3 has 13 residues. Germline loops: CDR1 SGHTA, CDR2 FQGNSA. V lost 1 base and J lost 6, with 6 bases in between. The CDR3 sequence: CASSLGHDEKLFF. The CDR3, as DNA: TGTGCCAGCAGCTTAGGTCATGATGAAAAACTGTTTTTT.

This clone was observed a single time. The chain couples TRBV6-6 to TRBJ2-7, with 9 positions matching TRBD1. V shed 5 bases, J shed 3 bases, and the junction held 8 bases outside the gene matches. Per the germline V gene, CDR1 is MNHNY and CDR2 is SVGAGI (reference sequence). CDR3 size: 15 residues. The DNA of the CDR3 is TGTGCCAGCAGTAGCTCCGGGACAGGGCGCTACGAGCAGTACTTC. This encodes CASSSSGTGRYEQYF.

The rearrangement joins TRBV15 to TRBJ1-2; 12 bases line up with TRBD1. CDR3 length: 15 amino acids. J gave up 4 bases and V 8 bases, and 8 bases lay outside the gene matches. CDR1 is LNHNV and CDR2 is YYDKDF in the germline V gene (reference sequence). CDR3 sequence reads: CATHGTGGAGYGYTF. The CDR3 bases are TGTGCCACCCATGGGACAGGGGGCGCCGGCTATGGCTACACCTTC.

This clone appeared once. CDR3 DNA: TGTGCCAGCTCCCAGACAGGGCCGGAAGCTTTCTTT. Translation gives CASSQTGPEAFF. The genes are TRBV18 and TRBJ1-1; 7 bases align to TRBD1. Per the germline V gene, CDR1 is KGHSH and CDR2 is LQKENI. After removal of 6 bases from V and 8 bases from J, the junction contained 6 bases not matched to a gene. CDR3 length: 12 residues.

The rearrangement uses TRBV9 and TRBJ2-4; D ambiguous. With 5 bases removed from V and 8 bases from J, the gap between germline ends came to 17 bases. CDR3 length: 14 residues. Looked up from germline, CDR1 is SGDLS and CDR2 is YYNGEE. CDR3 loop: CASSDPATQDIQYF. CDR3 sequence (DNA): TGTGCCAGCAGTGACCCGGCCACCCAGGACATTCAGTACTTC.

This chain links TRBV6-5 with TRBJ1-1, with 7 bases matching TRBD1. J lost 7 bases, V lost 5 bases, and 7 bases had no gene match. This CDR3 comprises 13 residues. CDR1 is MNHEY, CDR2 SVGAGI, per germline. CDR3 nucleotide sequence: TGTGCCAGCAGTCCATTAACAGGGGTTGAAGCTTTCTTT. Its protein is CASSPLTGVEAFF.

The rearrangement uses TRBV18 and TRBJ1-1; TRBD1 is a possible D gene (6 bases). Trimming took 6 bases from V and 2 from J, leaving 10 bases between them. The CDR3 totals 13 residues. Germline lookup yields CDR1 KGHSH and CDR2 LQKENI. CDR3 coding DNA: TGTGCCAGCTCGGAGGACAGAAACACTGAAGCTTTCTTT. This encodes CASSEDRNTEAFF. Variable domain in full (rest from reference TRBV18 and TRBJ1-1): NAGVMQNPRHLVRRRGQEARLRCSPMKGHSHVYWYRQLPEEGLKFMVYLQKENIIDESGMPKERFSAEFPKEGPSILRIQQVVRGDSAAYFCASSEDRNTEAFFGQGTRLTVV.

The chain has TRBV28 and TRBJ1-2, with D unresolved. The CDR3 sequence is 13 residues long. CDR1 MDHEN and CDR2 SYDVKM come from the germline V gene. V lost 2 bases and J lost 6, with 10 bases in between. CDR3 protein: CASSLNVPDGYTF. As DNA, the CDR3 is TGTGCCAGCAGTTTAAATGTTCCGGATGGCTACACCTTC.